This T cell receptor (beta chain) was profiled in a study of T cell responses to AZD1222 COVID-19 vaccine. General observations from the study: White British donors predominated, females outnumbered males, and clonal diversity was possibly underestimated. Reportedly, nearly half of unique spike TCRs recognized epitopes outside B.1.351/B.1.1.7 mutations.

The CDR3 runs to 15 residues. Per germline, CDR1 SGHVS and CDR2 FNYEAQ. The V gene end was trimmed by 5 bases and the J gene end by 5 bases; junction bases not matched to a gene: 9. For this clone: Its antigen is undetermined.

Clones were sequenced by immunoSEQ multiplex PCR, and TCRdb holds only the in-frame ones, with some missing. The table has roughly 70,000 clones, 80% seen once; the top ten hold roughly 13%. Whether given at about 4 or about 12 weeks, second doses were pooled. Sequencing was performed on peripheral blood, taken 28 days after the second AZD1222 dose. This clonotype was sampled from an adult who received the AZD1222 COVID-19 vaccine. The chain recombines TRBV7-6 with TRBJ2-3; 8 bases align to TRBD1. CDR3 DNA sequence: TGTGCCAGCAGCGCCACTCAGGGGGCCTTAGATACGCAGTATTTT. Its translation: CASSATQGALDTQYF.